The present entry profiles one T cell receptor beta chain with its context. These data are taken from a study of blood T cells in healthy people across ages. A second PCR of about 7 to 11 cycles used a sample-barcoded 5' primer and a J-beta primer mix. TCRdb reprocessed the 5' RACE reads with MiXCR, giving one entry per CDR3 protein. In the table there are fewer than 1.5 million distinct CDR3 sequences, 42% of which are singletons. This CDR3 comprises 15 residues. In germline, CDR1 is MRHNA, CDR2 SNTAGT. Unmatched junction bases numbered 10, after V lost 4 bases and J lost 8 bases. The genes are TRBV6-4 and TRBJ2-1; 8 bases agree with TRBD2. Sequenced: blood. The clonotype was recovered from a woman younger than 35 in good health. CDR3 sequence: CASSALSGSTHEQFF. CDR3 in DNA: TGTGCCAGCAGTGCCTTAAGCGGGAGTACCCATGAGCAGTTCTTC.